The following is a T cell receptor beta chain sequence with its context. V lost 5 bases and J lost 5; bases outside the gene matches: 11. Germline V gene sequence: CDR1 SEHNR, CDR2 FQNEAQ (reference sequence). The length of the CDR3 is 16 residues. Here immunoSEQ multiplex PCR was the method, and the copy in TCRdb shows in-frame clones only, minus some. The repertoire consists of about 57,000 clones, with just over 90% occurring once and the leading ten covering approximately 2.3%. The data originate from a study of T cell changes during pregnancy in multiple sclerosis. The receptor's source is a female donor in good health, enrolled as a control in a pregnancy study. The source material was peripheral blood, sampled in the first trimester of pregnancy. The chain has TRBV7-9 and TRBJ2-3; 9 bases are a match to TRBD1. The CDR3 here is CASSPTTGGGGDTQYF. CDR3 DNA sequence: TGTGCCAGCAGCCCCACGACAGGGGGTGGAGGAGATACGCAGTATTTT.